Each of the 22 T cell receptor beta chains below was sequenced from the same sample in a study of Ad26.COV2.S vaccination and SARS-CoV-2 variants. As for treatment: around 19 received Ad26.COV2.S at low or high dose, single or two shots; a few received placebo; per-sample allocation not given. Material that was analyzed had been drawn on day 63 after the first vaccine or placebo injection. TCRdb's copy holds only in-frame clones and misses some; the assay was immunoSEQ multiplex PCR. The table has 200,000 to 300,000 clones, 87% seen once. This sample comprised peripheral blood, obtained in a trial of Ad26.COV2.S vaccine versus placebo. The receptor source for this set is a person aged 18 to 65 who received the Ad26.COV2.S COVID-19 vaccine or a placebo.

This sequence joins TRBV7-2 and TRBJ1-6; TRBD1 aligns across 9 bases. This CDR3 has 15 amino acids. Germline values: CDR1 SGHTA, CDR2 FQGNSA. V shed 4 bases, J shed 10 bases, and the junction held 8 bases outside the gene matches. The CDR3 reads CASSSHRGRSSPLHF. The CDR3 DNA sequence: TGTGCCAGCAGCTCCCACAGGGGGCGAAGCTCACCCCTCCACTTT. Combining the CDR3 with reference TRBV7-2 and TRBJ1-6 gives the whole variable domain GAGVSQSPSNKVTEKGKDVELRCDPISGHTALYWYRQSLGQGLEFLIYFQGNSAPDKSGLPSDRFSAERTGGSVSTLTIQRTQQEDSAVYLCASSSHRGRSSPLHFGNGTRLTVT.

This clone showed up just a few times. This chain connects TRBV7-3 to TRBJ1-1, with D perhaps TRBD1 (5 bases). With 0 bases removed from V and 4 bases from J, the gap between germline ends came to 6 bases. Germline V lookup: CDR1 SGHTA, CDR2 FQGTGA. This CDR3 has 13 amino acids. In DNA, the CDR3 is TGTGCCAGCAGCTTAACTGGGGGCACTGAAGCTTTCTTT. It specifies CASSLTGGTEAFF.

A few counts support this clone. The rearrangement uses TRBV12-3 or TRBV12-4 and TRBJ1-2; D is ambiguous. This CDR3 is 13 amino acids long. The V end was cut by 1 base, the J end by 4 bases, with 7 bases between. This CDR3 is CASSLVAIYGYTF. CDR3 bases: TGTGCCAGCAGTTTAGTGGCAATCTATGGCTACACCTTC.

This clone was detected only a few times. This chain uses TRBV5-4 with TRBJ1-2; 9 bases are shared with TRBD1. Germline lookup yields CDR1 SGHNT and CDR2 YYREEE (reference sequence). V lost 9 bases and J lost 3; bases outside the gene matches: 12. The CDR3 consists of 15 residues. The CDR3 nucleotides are TGTGCCACTATGGACAGGGGTCACCCTCACTATGGCTACACCTTC. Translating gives CATMDRGHPHYGYTF.

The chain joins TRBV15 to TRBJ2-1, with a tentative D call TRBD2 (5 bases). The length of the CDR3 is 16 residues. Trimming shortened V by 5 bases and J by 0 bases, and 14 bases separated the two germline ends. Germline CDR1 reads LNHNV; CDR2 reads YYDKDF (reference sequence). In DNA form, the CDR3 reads TGTGCCACCAGCGGGGAAGCGGCTTACTCCTACAATGAGCAGTTCTTC. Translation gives CATSGEAAYSYNEQFF.

DNA of the CDR3: TGTGCCAGCAGTTCCTTCTACAGGGGAAAAGCCTACGAGCAGTACTTC. Protein product: CASSSFYRGKAYEQYF. This rearrangement joins TRBV27 to TRBJ2-7; 7 bases match TRBD1. The CDR3 has 16 amino acids. J was trimmed by 2 bases and V by 4 bases; bases with no gene match: 11. Germline V gene sequence: CDR1 MNHEY, CDR2 SMNVEV (reference sequence).

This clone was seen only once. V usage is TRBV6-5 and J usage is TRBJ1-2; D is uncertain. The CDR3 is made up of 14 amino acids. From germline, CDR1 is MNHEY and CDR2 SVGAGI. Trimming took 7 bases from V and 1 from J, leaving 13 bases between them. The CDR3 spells CASKVTSLNYGYTF. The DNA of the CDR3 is TGTGCCAGCAAGGTGACATCCCTTAACTATGGCTACACCTTC.

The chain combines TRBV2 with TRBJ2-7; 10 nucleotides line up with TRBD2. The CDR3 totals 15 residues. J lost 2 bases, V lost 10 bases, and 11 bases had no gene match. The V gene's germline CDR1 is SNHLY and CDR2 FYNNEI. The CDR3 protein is CATKTLTSGPYEQYV. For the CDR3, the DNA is TGTGCCACCAAAACTTTGACTAGCGGGCCCTACGAGCAGTACGTC.

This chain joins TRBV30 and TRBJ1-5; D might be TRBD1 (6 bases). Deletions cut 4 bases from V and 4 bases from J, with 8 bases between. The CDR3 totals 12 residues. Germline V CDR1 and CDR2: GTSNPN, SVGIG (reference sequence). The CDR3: CAWNQGNQPQHF. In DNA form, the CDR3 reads TGTGCCTGGAACCAGGGGAATCAGCCCCAGCATTTT.

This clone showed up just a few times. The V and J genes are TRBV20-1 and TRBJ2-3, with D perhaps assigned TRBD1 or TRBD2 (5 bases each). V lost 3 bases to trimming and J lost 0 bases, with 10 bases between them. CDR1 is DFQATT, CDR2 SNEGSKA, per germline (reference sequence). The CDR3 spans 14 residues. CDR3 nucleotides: TGCAGTGCTAGTTCGGGGCCTAGCACAGATACGCAGTATTTT. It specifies CSASSGPSTDTQYF.

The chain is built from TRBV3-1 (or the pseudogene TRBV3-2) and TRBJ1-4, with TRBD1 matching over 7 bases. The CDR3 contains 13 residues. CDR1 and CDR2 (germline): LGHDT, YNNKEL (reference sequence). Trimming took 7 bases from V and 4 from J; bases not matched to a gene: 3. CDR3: CASTGTDNEKLFF. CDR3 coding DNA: TGTGCCAGCACCGGGACAGATAATGAAAAACTGTTTTTT.

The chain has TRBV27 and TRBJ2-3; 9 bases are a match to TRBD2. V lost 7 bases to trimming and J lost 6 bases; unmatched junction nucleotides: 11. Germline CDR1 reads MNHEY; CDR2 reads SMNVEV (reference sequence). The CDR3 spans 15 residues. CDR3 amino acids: CASTSHSGRTDTQYF. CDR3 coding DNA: TGTGCCAGCACATCACACAGCGGGAGGACCGATACGCAGTATTTT.

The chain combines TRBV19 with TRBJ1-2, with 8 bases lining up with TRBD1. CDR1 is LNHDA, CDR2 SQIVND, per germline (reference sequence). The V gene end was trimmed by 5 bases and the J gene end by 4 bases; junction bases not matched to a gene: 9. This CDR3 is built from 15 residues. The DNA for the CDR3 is TGTGCCAGTAGTCCCGGTACAGGGGGTTCCTATGGCTACACCTTC. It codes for CASSPGTGGSYGYTF.

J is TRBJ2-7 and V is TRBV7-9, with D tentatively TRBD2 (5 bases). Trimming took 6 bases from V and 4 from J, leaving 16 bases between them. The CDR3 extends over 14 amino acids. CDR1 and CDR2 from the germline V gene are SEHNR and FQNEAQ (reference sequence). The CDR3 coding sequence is TGTGCCAGCAGTCGCTCCCCCGGACTTTACGAGCAGTACTTC. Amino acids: CASSRSPGLYEQYF. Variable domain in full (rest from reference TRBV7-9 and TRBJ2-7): DTGVSQNPRHKITKRGQNVTFRCDPISEHNRLYWYRQTLGQGPEFLTYFQNEAQLEKSRLLSDRFSAERPKGSFSTLEIQRTEQGDSAMYLCASSRSPGLYEQYFGPGTRLTVT.

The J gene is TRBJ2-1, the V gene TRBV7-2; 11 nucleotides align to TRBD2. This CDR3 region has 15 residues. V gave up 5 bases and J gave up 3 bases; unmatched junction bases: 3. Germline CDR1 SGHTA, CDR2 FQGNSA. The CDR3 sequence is CASSEGLADYNEQFF. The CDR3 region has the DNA TGTGCCAGCAGCGAGGGACTAGCGGACTACAATGAGCAGTTCTTC.

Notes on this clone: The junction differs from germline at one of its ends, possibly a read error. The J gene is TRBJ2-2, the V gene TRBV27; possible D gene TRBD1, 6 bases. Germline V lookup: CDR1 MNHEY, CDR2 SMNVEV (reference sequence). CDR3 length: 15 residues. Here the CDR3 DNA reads TGTGCCAGCAGTCTATCCCACAGGGTCACCGGGGAGCTGTTTTTT. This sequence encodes CASSLSHRVTGELFF.

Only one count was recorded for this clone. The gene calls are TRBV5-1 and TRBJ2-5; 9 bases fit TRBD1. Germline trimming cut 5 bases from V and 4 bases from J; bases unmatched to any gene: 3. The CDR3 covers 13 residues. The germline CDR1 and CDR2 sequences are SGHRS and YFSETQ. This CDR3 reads CASSRDRAETQYF. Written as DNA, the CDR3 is TGCGCCAGCAGTAGGGACAGGGCAGAGACCCAGTACTTC.

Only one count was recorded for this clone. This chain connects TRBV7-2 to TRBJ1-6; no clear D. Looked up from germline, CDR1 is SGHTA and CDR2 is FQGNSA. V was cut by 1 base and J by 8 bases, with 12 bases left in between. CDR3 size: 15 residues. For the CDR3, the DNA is TGTGCCAGCAGCTTAGTAGGGCAGGTGGATTCACCCCTCCACTTT. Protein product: CASSLVGQVDSPLHF.

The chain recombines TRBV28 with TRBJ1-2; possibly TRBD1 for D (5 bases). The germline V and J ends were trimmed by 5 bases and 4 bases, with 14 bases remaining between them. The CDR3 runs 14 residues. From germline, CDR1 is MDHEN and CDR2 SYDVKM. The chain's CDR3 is CASSPVGGSYGYTF. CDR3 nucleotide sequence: TGTGCCAGCAGTCCGGTGGGGGGGAGCTATGGCTACACCTTC.

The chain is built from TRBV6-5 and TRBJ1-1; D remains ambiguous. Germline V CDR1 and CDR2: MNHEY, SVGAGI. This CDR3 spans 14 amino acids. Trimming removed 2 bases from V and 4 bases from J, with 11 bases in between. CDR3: CASSYQPLTTEAFF. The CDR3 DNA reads TGTGCCAGCAGTTACCAACCCTTGACCACTGAAGCTTTCTTT.

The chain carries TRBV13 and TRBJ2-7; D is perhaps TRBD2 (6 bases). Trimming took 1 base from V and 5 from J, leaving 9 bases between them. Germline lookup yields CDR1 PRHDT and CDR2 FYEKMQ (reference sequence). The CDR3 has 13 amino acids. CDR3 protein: CASSLAGEHEQYF. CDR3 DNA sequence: TGTGCCAGCAGCTTAGCGGGGGAGCACGAGCAGTACTTC.

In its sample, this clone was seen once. CDR3 nucleotides: TGCGCCAGCAGCTTCGGGGATAACTATGGCTACACCTTC. The encoded protein is CASSFGDNYGYTF. V and J are TRBV5-1 and TRBJ1-2; D is uncertain. CDR3 size: 13 residues. The germline gives CDR1 SGHRS, CDR2 YFSETQ. V lost 2 bases and J 1 base, leaving 6 bases between the germline ends.